This TCR beta chain came from a study of T cell changes during pregnancy in multiple sclerosis. The junction had 5 bases not matched to a gene; V was cut back by 4 bases and J by 5 bases. The CDR3 covers 14 residues. Germline V gene data show CDR1 as SGHKS and CDR2 as YYEKEE (reference sequence). Some clones are missing from TCRdb's copy, which holds only in-frame ones; the method was immunoSEQ multiplex PCR. The profile shows about 75,000 clones, 80% to 90% of them singletons. The receptor was isolated from a female donor in good health, enrolled as a control in a pregnancy study. The chain joins TRBV5-5 to TRBJ2-5, with TRBD1 matching 10 bases. Sequencing was performed on peripheral blood, taken in the first trimester of pregnancy. This CDR3 is CASSGTGATETQYF. The CDR3 DNA reads TGTGCCAGCAGCGGGACAGGGGCAACGGAGACCCAGTACTTC.